This entry describes one TCR beta chain. This sample was included in a study of blood T cell repertoires in COVID-19. The J segment lost 2 bases and the V segment lost 6 bases, leaving 4 bases of the junction unmatched. The CDR3 sequence is 15 residues long. Per the germline V gene, CDR1 is MNHEY and CDR2 is SVGAGI. Clones were sequenced by immunoSEQ multiplex PCR, and TCRdb holds only the in-frame ones, with some missing. The sample yields fewer than 250,000 clones, 80% seen once. The chain links TRBV6-5 to TRBJ1-3, with TRBD1 matching over 10 bases. The sequence derives from a woman aged 40 to 49 with acute COVID-19. What was sequenced was PBMCs or T cells enriched from blood (not recorded which). The CDR3, as DNA: TGTGCCAGCAGCTCTGGGACAGGGGCTGGAAACACCATATATTTT. This encodes CASSSGTGAGNTIYF.